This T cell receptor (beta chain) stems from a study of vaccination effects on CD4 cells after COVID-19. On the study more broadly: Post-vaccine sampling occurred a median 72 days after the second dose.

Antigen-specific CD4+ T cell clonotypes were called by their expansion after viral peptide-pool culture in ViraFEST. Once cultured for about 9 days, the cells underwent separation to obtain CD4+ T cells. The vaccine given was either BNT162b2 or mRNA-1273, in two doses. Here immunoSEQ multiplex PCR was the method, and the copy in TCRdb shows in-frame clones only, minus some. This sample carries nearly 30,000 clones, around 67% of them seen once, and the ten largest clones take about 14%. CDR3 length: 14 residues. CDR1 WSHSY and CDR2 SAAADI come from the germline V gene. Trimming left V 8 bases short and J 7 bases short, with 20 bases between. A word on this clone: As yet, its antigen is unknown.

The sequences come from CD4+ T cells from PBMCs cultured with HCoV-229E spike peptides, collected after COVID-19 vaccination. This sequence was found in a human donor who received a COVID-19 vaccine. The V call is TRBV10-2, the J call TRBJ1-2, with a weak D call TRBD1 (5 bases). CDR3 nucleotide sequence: TGCGCCAGCGGGACGGGAGTCACCGGCGGTGGCTACACCTTC. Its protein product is CASGTGVTGGGYTF.